Detailed here is one T cell receptor (beta chain). Its antigen remains unknown. The source of the sample is a study of identical twins. Unique molecular identifiers were present on the cDNA, and a universal primer site came from template switching. MiXCR was run by TCRdb on the 5' RACE reads, yielding one entry per CDR3 protein. The sample lists 200,000 to 250,000 distinct CDR3 sequences, around 6.8% occurring once. General study findings and limits: In cord blood, abundant beta clonotypes had fewer insertions; memory showed no trend. Twin pairs had excess sharing that was weaker in beta out-of-frame sequences.

The germline gives CDR1 MDHEN, CDR2 SYDVKM. CDR3 size: 14 residues. V dropped 7 bases and J dropped 5; count of bases not matched to a gene: 8. This sample was also put to use in a study of yellow fever vaccine responses in identical twins.

Sequenced: memory (CD45RO+) T cells sorted from blood. This sequence was found in a woman aged 18-30 years in good health. The chain combines TRBV28 with TRBJ2-5, with 9 bases aligning to TRBD2. The CDR3 nucleotides are TGTGCCAGCACCGCTAGCGGGAAAAGGGAGACCCAGTACTTC. Encoded protein: CASTASGKRETQYF.